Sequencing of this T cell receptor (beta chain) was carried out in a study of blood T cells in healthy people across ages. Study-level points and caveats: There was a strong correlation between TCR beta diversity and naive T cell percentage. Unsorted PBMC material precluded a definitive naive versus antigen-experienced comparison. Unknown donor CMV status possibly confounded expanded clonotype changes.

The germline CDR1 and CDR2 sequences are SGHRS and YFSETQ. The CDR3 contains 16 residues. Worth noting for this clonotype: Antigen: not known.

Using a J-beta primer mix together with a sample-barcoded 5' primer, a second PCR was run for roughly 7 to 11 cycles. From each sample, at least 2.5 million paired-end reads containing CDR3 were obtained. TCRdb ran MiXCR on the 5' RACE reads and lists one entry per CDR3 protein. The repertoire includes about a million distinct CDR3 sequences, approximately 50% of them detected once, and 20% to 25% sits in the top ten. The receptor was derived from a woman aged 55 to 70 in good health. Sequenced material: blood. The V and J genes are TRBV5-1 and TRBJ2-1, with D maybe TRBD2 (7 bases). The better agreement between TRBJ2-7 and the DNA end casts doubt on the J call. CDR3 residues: CASSLRGGDKYNEQYF. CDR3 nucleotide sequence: TGCGCCAGCAGCTTGAGGGGGGGGGACAAATACAATGAGCAGTACTTC.